These 17 T cell receptor beta chains were sequenced from one sample in a study of CD8+ T cells in alopecia areata (dated by TCRdb to the late 2010s). Libraries were constructed by the immunoSEQ multiplex PCR assay. RNA was extracted from all samples and reverse transcribed into cDNA as template for TCR sequencing. TCRdb obtained this table from immuneACCESS and retained in-frame rearrangements with V and J assigned. These tables miss some clones; where compared with another copy, unresolved V genes account for less than half of the shortfall, and the remainder is unexplained. The sample contains approximately 63,000 clones, approximately 58% of them found a single time. The top ten clones comprise roughly 15% of the sample. The sample's time point label is to be understood as: baseline before oral tofacitinib. Sequencing used CD8+ T cells sorted from blood, obtained at week 0. These receptors were taken from a human donor with alopecia areata.

This chain joins TRBV4-1 and TRBJ2-2, with D uncertain. Trimming removed 0 bases at V and 7 bases at J, with 9 bases between. Germline V lookup: CDR1 MGHRA, CDR2 YSYEKL. CDR3 size: 14 residues. CDR3 nucleotides: TGCGCCAGCAGCCAAGAAACGAGTGTCGGGGAGCTGTTTTTT. Its protein product is CASSQETSVGELFF.

The chain recombines TRBV27 with TRBJ1-2; D possibly corresponds to TRBD1 (5 bases). CDR3 length equals 13 residues. The germline V and J ends were trimmed by 4 bases and 2 bases, with 8 bases remaining between them. Germline V gene data show CDR1 as MNHEY and CDR2 as SMNVEV (reference sequence). CDR3 in amino acids: CASSSQVNYGYTF. CDR3 nucleotide sequence: TGTGCCAGCAGTTCACAGGTCAACTATGGCTACACCTTC.

This clone was seen a single time. The chain carries TRBV27 and TRBJ1-5; D remains unclear. V was trimmed by 8 bases and J by 7 bases, leaving 3 bases between them. CDR3 length equals 9 residues. Germline assignment: CDR1 MNHEY and CDR2 SMNVEV (reference sequence). The CDR3 DNA sequence: TGTGCCAGCGGCCAGCCCCAGCATTTT. This codes for CASGQPQHF.

This clone occurred a few times. V and J are TRBV29-1 and TRBJ2-5, with D perhaps matching TRBD2 (5 bases). Between the trimmed V and J ends, which lost 4 bases and 0 bases, there was a span of 9 bases. CDR1 is SQVTM and CDR2 is ANQGSEA in the germline V gene. The CDR3 is made up of 13 amino acids. CDR3 coding DNA: TGCAGCGTTGCGGAGGAAAACCAAGAGACCCAGTACTTC. It encodes CSVAEENQETQYF. The whole variable domain, remainder taken from reference TRBV29-1 and TRBJ2-5, is SAVISQKPSRDICQRGTSLTIQCQVDSQVTMMFWYRQQPGQSLTLIATANQGSEATYESGFVIDKFPISRPNLTFSTLTVSNMSPEDSSIYLCSVAEENQETQYFGPGTRLLVL.

Details on this clone: At one end the junction does not follow the germline gene, possibly because of a read error. The CDR3 region has the DNA TGTGCTAGCAGCACCCGGACTAGCCCCGTGGACGGGCAGTACTTC. It specifies CASSTRTSPVDGQYF. This rearrangement joins TRBV13 to TRBJ2-7; 8 nucleotides agree with TRBD2. The CDR3 is 15 amino acids. Germline loops: CDR1 PRHDT, CDR2 FYEKMQ (reference sequence).

In its sample, this clone was seen a few times. This chain joins TRBV5-1 and TRBJ1-6, with TRBD1 matching 10 bases. Trimming took 4 bases from V and 9 from J; bases not matched to a gene: 7. The V gene's germline CDR1 is SGHRS and CDR2 YFSETQ. The CDR3 is 15 amino acids. CDR3 bases: TGCGCCAGCAGCCCAGGGACAGGGGAAACTTCACCCCTCCACTTT. Translation gives CASSPGTGETSPLHF.

The genes are TRBV5-1 and TRBJ2-6, with D perhaps matching TRBD1 or TRBD2 (5 bases each). CDR1 and CDR2 (germline): SGHRS, YFSETQ. The CDR3 sequence is 17 residues long. Between the trimmed V and J ends, which lost 4 bases and 0 bases, there was a span of 14 bases. CDR3: CASSPRDAYSGANVLTF. As DNA, the CDR3 is TGCGCCAGCAGCCCCCGGGACGCCTACTCTGGGGCCAACGTCCTGACTTTC.

This clone has just a few counts. The chain links TRBV15 to TRBJ2-5, with 7 bases aligning to TRBD1. The CDR3 runs 12 residues. Germline-derived CDR1 and CDR2 are LNHNV and YYDKDF (reference sequence). Trimming at V came to 9 bases and at J to 2 bases, leaving 3 bases not matched to a gene. DNA of the CDR3: TGTGCCACGGGACAGAATCAAGAGACCCAGTACTTC. The encoded protein is CATGQNQETQYF.

This chain uses TRBV30 with TRBJ2-1; 10 positions match TRBD2. The CDR3 is made up of 16 amino acids. Trimming took 2 bases from V and 4 from J; bases not matched to a gene: 8. Germline assignment: CDR1 GTSNPN and CDR2 SVGIG (reference sequence). The CDR3 region is CAWSPRTSGSYNEQFF. CDR3 nucleotide sequence: TGTGCCTGGAGTCCCCGGACTAGCGGTTCTTACAATGAGCAGTTCTTC.

The chain has TRBV28 and TRBJ2-3, with D perhaps matching TRBD1 or TRBD2 (6 bases each). Trimming cost V 2 bases and J 4 bases, with 13 bases left between them. CDR1 and CDR2 (germline): MDHEN, SYDVKM. The CDR3 spans 15 residues. The CDR3 DNA reads TGTGCCAGCAGTTTACGGGGGCTCGGGGCAGATACGCAGTATTTT. It translates to CASSLRGLGADTQYF. The full variable domain, its missing parts supplied by reference TRBV28 and TRBJ2-3, is DVKVTQSSRYLVKRTGEKVFLECVQDMDHENMFWYRQDPGLGLRLIYFSYDVKMKEKGDIPEGYSVSREKKERFSLILESASTNQTSMYLCASSLRGLGADTQYFGPGTRLTVL.

The V call is TRBV29-1, the J call TRBJ1-4; the match to TRBD1 covers 7 bases. CDR3 size: 11 residues. The V gene's germline CDR1 is SQVTM and CDR2 ANQGSEA. The V and J ends lost 7 bases and 17 bases, in that order; junction bases with no gene match: 13. The CDR3 region is CSALEWGQLFF. In DNA, the CDR3 is TGCAGCGCACTCGAGTGGGGACAGCTTTTTTTT.

At least ten counts were recorded for this clone. The chain links TRBV7-9 to TRBJ2-1; weak D call: TRBD2 (5 bases). The germline V and J ends were trimmed by 1 base and 9 bases, with 7 bases remaining between them. There are 12 residues in the CDR3. CDR1 and CDR2 from the germline V gene are SEHNR and FQNEAQ (reference sequence). In DNA, the CDR3 is TGTGCCAGCAGCTTAGGGAGGAGTGAGCAGTTCTTC. Protein: CASSLGRSEQFF.

This clone came up a few times. CDR3 bases: TGTGCCAGCAGCTTGGAGTGGACCGGGGAGCTGTTTTTT. The encoded protein is CASSLEWTGELFF. V is TRBV5-6 and J is TRBJ2-2; no definite D call. With 0 bases removed from V and 5 bases from J, the gap between germline ends came to 5 bases. CDR1 is SGHDT, CDR2 YYEEEE, per germline. This CDR3 region has 13 residues.

This clone was counted a single time. The chain's CDR3 is CASSRFEGPGNNSPLHF. The CDR3 DNA sequence: TGTGCCAGCAGCCGATTCGAAGGGCCAGGGAACAATTCACCCCTCCACTTT. V usage is TRBV4-2 and J usage is TRBJ1-6; maybe TRBD1 (5 bases). The V gene's germline CDR1 is LGHNA and CDR2 YNFKEQ. Trimming took off 4 bases at V and 7 bases at J, with 20 bases between the two ends. The CDR3 is 17 amino acids.

This clone was picked up a small number of times. The V and J genes are TRBV13 and TRBJ2-5; 9 nucleotides agree with TRBD1. The trim removed 4 bases at V and 5 bases at J, leaving 5 bases unmatched. From germline, CDR1 is PRHDT and CDR2 FYEKMQ (reference sequence). The CDR3 contains 14 residues. The CDR3 sequence: CASSYDRGWETQYF. The CDR3 DNA reads TGTGCCAGCAGCTACGACAGGGGGTGGGAGACCCAGTACTTC. The entire variable domain, with the rest obtained from reference TRBV13 and TRBJ2-5, is as follows: AAGVIQSPRHLIKEKRETATLKCYPIPRHDTVYWYQQGPGQDPQFLISFYEKMQSDKGSIPDRFSAQQFSDYHSELNMSSLELGDSALYFCASSYDRGWETQYFGPGTRLLVL.

The chain combines TRBV4-3 with TRBJ2-7; 10 bases align to TRBD2. CDR1 is LGHNA and CDR2 is YSLEER in the germline V gene. J gave up 2 bases and V 0 bases, and 7 bases lay outside the gene matches. This CDR3 has 17 residues. CDR3 sequence (DNA): TGCGCCAGCAGCCAAGATTATCTAGCGGGGGCCCCCTACGAGCAGTACTTC. As protein: CASSQDYLAGAPYEQYF.

The chain has TRBV6-5 and TRBJ2-2; no firm D call. The CDR3 spans 11 residues. Germline CDR1 reads MNHEY; CDR2 reads SVGAGI. V was shortened by 2 bases and J by 7 bases, with 2 bases between the two germline ends. CDR3 in amino acids: CASSYGGELFF. DNA of the CDR3: TGTGCCAGCAGTTACGGCGGGGAGCTGTTTTTT.